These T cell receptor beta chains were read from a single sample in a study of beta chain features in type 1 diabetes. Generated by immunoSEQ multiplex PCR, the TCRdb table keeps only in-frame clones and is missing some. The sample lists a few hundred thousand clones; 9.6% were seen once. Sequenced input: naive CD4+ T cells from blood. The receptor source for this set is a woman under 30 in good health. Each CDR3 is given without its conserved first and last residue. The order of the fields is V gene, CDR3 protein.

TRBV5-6,ASSPRDRNQPQH
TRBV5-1,ASSLFAPSGGDSTDTQY
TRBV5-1,ASSPQGSDGYT
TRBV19,ASSIRGNYGYT
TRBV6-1,ASSAGFTGGAYGYT
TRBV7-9,ASSAQGAYEKLF
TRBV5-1,ASSAGQGAGDNSPLH
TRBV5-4,ASSLQTAPSYEQY
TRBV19,AAGGNEQY
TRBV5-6,ASSLAGQGNNEQF
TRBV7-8,ASTQQRDRQETQY
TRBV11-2,ASSLVARLTEPDTQY
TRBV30,AWVSLFNEQF
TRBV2,AIETSGIPNEQF
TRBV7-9,ASSRGQGGGLRLTYEQY
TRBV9,ASSVAGLPNNEQF
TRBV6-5,ASSQREGTDTQY
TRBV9,ASSVGPGNTEAF
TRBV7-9,ASSLDGQGGHQPQH
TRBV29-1,SVEGEQGGFSEAF
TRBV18,ASSQRQGASEQY
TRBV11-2,ASSLVSGVNTEAF
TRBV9,ASSVGAFETQY
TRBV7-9,ASLRGYQETQY
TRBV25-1,ASSEGGRATDTQY
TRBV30,AWSRADTQY
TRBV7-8,ASSLWGRLAGGSEQY
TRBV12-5,ASGTGLANYGYT
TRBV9,ASSVASGVAGEQY
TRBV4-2,ASSLGRGAYNEQF
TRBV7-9,ASSPRLAEQETQY
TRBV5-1,ASSFQPPGQAYEQY
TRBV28,ASSKPSLGSSQY
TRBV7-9,ASSLDRGQETQY
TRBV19,ASSIPAGTGTQPQH
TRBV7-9,ASSSPKGKRDPSYNEQF
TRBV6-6,ASSSGLAGGYEQF
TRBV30,AWTRLAGGYNEQF
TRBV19,ASRTGWGNTEAF
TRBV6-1,ASSLRTGPNYGYT
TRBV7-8,ASSLGLAGDGDTQY
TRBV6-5,ASSYGAQSTDTQY
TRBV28,ASSFGLAGGKSYNEQF
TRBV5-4,ASSLGRGQWNNEQF
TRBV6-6,ASSYRGETQY
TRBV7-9,ASSLVIDRNTEAF
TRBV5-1,ASSLDSITEQF